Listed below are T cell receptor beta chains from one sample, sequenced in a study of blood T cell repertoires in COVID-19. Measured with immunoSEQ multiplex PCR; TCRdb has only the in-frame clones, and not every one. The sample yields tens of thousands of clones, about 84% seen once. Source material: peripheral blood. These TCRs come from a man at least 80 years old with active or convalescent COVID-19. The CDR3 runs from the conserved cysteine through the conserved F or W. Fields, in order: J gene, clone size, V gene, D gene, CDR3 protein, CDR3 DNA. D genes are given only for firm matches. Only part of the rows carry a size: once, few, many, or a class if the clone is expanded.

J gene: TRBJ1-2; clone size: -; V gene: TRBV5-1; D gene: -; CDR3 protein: CASSLSGGEYGYTF; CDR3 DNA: TGCGCCAGCAGCTTGTCGGGAGGGGAGTATGGCTACACCTTC
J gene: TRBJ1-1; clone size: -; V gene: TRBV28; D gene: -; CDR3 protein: CASSFGGGLGTEAFF; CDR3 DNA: TGTGCCAGCAGTTTCGGCGGGGGCCTCGGCACTGAAGCTTTCTTT
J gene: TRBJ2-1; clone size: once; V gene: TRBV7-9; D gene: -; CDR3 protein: CASTLLDFNEQFF; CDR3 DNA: TGTGCCAGCACCCTACTAGATTTCAATGAGCAGTTCTTC
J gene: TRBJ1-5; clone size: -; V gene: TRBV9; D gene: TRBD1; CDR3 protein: CASSPGQGVNQPQHF; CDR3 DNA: TGTGCCAGCAGCCCCGGACAGGGTGTCAATCAGCCCCAGCATTTT
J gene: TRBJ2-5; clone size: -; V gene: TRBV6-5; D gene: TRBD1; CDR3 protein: CASRGEDRVWETQYF; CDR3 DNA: TGTGCCAGCAGGGGGGAGGACAGGGTGTGGGAGACCCAGTACTTC
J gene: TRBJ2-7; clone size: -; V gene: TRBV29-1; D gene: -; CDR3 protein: CSVVAGSEQYF; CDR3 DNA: TGCAGCGTTGTCGCGGGTTCCGAGCAGTACTTC
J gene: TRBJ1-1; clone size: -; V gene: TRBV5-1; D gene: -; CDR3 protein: CASSIYRRTGAEAFF; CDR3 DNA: TGCGCCAGCAGCATTTACAGGCGAACGGGGGCTGAAGCTTTCTTT
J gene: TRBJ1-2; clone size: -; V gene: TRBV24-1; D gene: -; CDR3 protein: CATSEQGFGYTF; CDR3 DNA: TGTGCCACCAGTGAACAGGGATTTGGCTACACCTTC
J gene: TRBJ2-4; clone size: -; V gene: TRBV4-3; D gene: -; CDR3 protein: CASSLSRTLAKNIQYF; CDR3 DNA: TGCGCCAGCAGCCTATCCAGGACACTAGCCAAAAACATTCAGTACTTC
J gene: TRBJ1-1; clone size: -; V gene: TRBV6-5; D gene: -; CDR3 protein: CASNPGLRNTEAFF; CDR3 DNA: TGTGCCAGCAACCCGGGACTTAGGAACACTGAAGCTTTCTTT
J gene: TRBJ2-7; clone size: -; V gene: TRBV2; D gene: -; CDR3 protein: CASSPAYEQYF; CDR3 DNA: TGTGCCAGCAGCCCTGCCTACGAGCAGTACTTC
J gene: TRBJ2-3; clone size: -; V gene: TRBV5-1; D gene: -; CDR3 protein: CASSYDRSKGTDTQYF; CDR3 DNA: TGCGCCAGCAGCTACGACAGAAGTAAAGGCACAGATACGCAGTATTTT
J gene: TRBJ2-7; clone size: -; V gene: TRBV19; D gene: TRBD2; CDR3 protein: CASSISGKLAGPYEQYF; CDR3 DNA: TGTGCCAGTAGTATAAGCGGGAAGCTAGCGGGGCCCTACGAGCAGTACTTC
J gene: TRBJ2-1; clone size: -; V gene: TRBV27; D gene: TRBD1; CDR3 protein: CASSWDRVVVNEQFF; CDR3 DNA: TGTGCCAGCAGTTGGGACAGGGTGGTGGTCAATGAGCAGTTCTTC
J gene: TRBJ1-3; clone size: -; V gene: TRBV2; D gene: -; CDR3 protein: CASSDRGDSGNTIYF; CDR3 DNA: TGTGCCAGCAGTGACCGGGGTGACTCTGGAAACACCATATATTTT
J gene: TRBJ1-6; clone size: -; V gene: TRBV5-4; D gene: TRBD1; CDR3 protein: CASSKGQGLNSPLHF; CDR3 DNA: TGTGCCAGCAGCAAAGGACAGGGTTTGAATTCACCCCTCCACTTT
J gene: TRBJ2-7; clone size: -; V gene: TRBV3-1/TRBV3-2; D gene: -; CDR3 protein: CASSQPAPRSYEQYF; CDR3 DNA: TGTGCCAGCAGCCAACCCGCGCCAAGGAGCTACGAGCAGTACTTC
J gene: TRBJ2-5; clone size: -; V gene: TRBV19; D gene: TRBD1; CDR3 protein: CASSIDSGRGRETQYF; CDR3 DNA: TGTGCCAGTAGTATAGATAGCGGCAGGGGGCGCGAGACCCAGTACTTC
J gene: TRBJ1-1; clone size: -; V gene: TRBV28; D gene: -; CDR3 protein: CASNLLQGPEAFF; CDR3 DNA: TGTGCCAGCAATCTTCTACAGGGCCCTGAAGCTTTCTTT
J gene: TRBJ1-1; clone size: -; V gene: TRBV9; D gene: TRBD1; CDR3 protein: CASSARQGITEAFF; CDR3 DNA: TGTGCCAGCAGCGCCCGACAGGGGATCACTGAAGCTTTCTTT
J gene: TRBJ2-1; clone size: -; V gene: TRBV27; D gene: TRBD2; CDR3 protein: CASSPGLPYNEQFF; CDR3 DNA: TGTGCCAGCAGTCCGGGACTACCCTACAATGAGCAGTTCTTC
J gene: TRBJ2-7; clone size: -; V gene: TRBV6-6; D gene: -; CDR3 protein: CASSYSLGAYEQYF; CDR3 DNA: TGTGCCAGCAGTTACTCCCTAGGGGCGTACGAGCAGTACTTC
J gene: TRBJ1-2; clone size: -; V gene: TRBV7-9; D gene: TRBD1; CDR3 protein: CASSFDRVIPYGYTF; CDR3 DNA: TGTGCCAGCAGCTTCGACAGGGTAATCCCCTATGGCTACACCTTC
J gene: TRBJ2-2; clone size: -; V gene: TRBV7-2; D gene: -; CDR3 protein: CASSPQGRNTGELFF; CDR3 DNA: TGTGCCAGCAGCCCACAGGGTAGGAACACCGGGGAGCTGTTTTTT
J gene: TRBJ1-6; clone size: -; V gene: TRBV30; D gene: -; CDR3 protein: CAWQSASSGSPLHF; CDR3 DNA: TGTGCCTGGCAGTCGGCCTCCTCGGGGTCACCCCTCCACTTT
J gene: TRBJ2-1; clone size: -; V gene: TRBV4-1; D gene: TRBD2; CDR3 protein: CASSQFGGGQNGEQFF; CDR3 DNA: TGCGCCAGCAGCCAGTTCGGGGGGGGCCAGAATGGTGAGCAGTTCTTC
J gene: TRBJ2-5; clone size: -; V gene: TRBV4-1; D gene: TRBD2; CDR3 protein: CASSQASGGAGRYDF; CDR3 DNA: TGCGCCAGCAGCCAAGCCAGCGGGGGGGCCGGCCGGTATGACTTC
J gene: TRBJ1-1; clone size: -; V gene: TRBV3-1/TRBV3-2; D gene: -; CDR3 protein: CASSQGGAGEAFF; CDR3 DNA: TGTGCCAGCAGCCAAGGTGGGGCCGGTGAAGCTTTCTTT
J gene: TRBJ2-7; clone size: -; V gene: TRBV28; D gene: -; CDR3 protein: CASSPPRDNKQHF; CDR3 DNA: TGTGCCAGCAGTCCCCCCCGGGACAATAAGCAGCACTTC